This TCR beta chain came from a study of human T cells and chemical hapten exposure. Study as a whole: Throughout a study of about 24 weeks, patients underwent weekly scalp administration of diphenylcyclopropenone doses.

Indicated time point: pre-sensitization, week 0. The treatment denotes: therapeutic diphenylcyclopropenone sensitization with weekly scalp DPC. Trimming removed 1 base from V and 3 bases from J, with 7 bases in between. Germline values: CDR1 WSHSY, CDR2 SAAADI. The CDR3 covers 14 residues. TCRdb called the RACE reads again in MiXCR, with one record for every CDR3 protein. The sample holds 300,000 to 400,000 distinct CDR3 sequences, approximately 5.1% seen once. This clonotype has a count of ten or more. This sample comprised whole blood, obtained in connection with sensitization to the hapten diphenylcyclopropenone (DPC). The chain carries TRBV10-2 and TRBJ1-5; D call uncertain. The TCR comes from a woman in her forties or fifties with alopecia areata. Some clones in this sample may be carry-over from other donors' samples. CDR3 coding DNA: TGCGCCAGCAGTGAGTTGTCGATCAATCAGCCCCAGCATTTT. It translates to CASSELSINQPQHF.